The next 12 T cell receptor beta chains were all read from a single sample in a study of metastatic and nonmetastatic thyroid tumors. MiXCR re-clonotyped the PCR reads for TCRdb. Found here are more than 90,000 clones, about 13% of them singletons; the top ten hold 11%. There were no patients who had received any treatment before thyroid surgery. Sequencing used blood. The origin of the receptors is a female donor with papillary thyroid cancer or a benign thyroid nodule (not recorded which). Some clones in this sample may be carry-over from other donors' samples.

There are a few counts of this clone. This rearrangement joins TRBV27 to TRBJ2-7; D is uncertain. Germline CDR1 and CDR2: MNHEY and SMNVEV (reference sequence). The CDR3 is 14 residues long. V lost 3 bases and J 2 bases, leaving 11 bases between the germline ends. CDR3 coding DNA: TGTGCCAGCAGTTTGGCCAGCCCGACCTACGAGCAGTACTTC. Its translation is CASSLASPTYEQYF.

This clone has a count of ten or more. The chain has TRBV20-1 and TRBJ2-1, with a tentative D call TRBD2 (5 bases). Per the germline V gene, CDR1 is DFQATT and CDR2 is SNEGSKA (reference sequence). The CDR3 is 14 amino acids. V was shortened by 3 bases and J by 3 bases, with 12 bases between the two germline ends. CDR3 bases: TGCAGTGCTAGGGTTAGGGCGGGCTACAATGAGCAGTTCTTC. It is translated as CSARVRAGYNEQFF.

This clone was picked up many times. The V call is TRBV18, the J call TRBJ2-7; 8 bases match TRBD1. V gave up 3 bases and J gave up 4 bases; unmatched junction bases: 11. Per the germline V gene, CDR1 is KGHSH and CDR2 is LQKENI. The CDR3 is 16 residues long. The CDR3 coding sequence is TGTGCCAGCTCACCGAGGGGTGACAGGGGTTTGTACGAGCAGTACTTC. Its translation: CASSPRGDRGLYEQYF.

On this clone: A much larger clone is a single base away; this may be a read error. The chain recombines TRBV5-1 with TRBJ2-5, with D perhaps given as TRBD1 or TRBD2 (5 bases each). With 2 bases removed from V and 5 bases from J, the gap between germline ends came to 13 bases. Per the germline V gene, CDR1 is SGHRS and CDR2 is YFSETQ. This CDR3 is 14 amino acids long. The CDR3 region has the DNA TGCGCCAGCAGCTTTGTTCCCGGGGCCGAGACCCAGTACTTC. Translation gives CASSFVPGAETQYF.

The gene calls are TRBV3-1 and TRBJ2-7, with 9 bases fitting TRBD1. Trimming removed 3 bases from V and 1 base from J; junction bases left unmatched: 4. CDR1 and CDR2 (germline): LGHDT, YNNKEL (reference sequence). This CDR3 has 15 residues. The CDR3 sequence is CASSHSGTGSYEQYF. The CDR3 coding sequence is TGTGCCAGCAGCCATTCCGGGACAGGGTCCTACGAGCAGTACTTC.

This clone was found many times. The V call is TRBV18, the J call TRBJ2-7; D uncertain. Germline CDR1 is KGHSH and CDR2 is LQKENI. CDR3 length: 14 amino acids. Trimming took 2 bases from V and 0 from J, leaving 8 bases between them. CDR3 DNA: TGTGCCAGCTCACCAGGGGTCAGCTCCTACGAGCAGTACTTC. Residues: CASSPGVSSYEQYF.

A remark on this clone: A junction boundary mismatches the germline segment, possibly from a read error. The chain employs TRBV11-1 and TRBJ2-7, with 7 nucleotides matching TRBD1. Looked up from germline, CDR1 is SGHAT and CDR2 is FQDESV (reference sequence). CDR3 length equals 15 residues. The CDR3 DNA reads TGTGCCAGCAGCGACGGACAGGTGACATTGGACGAGCGGTACTTC. It translates to CASSDGQVTLDERYF.

To note about this clone: A single base separates this from a much larger clone, so it may be a read error. This sample also contains other DNA sequences that code for the same CDR3. This chain joins TRBV15 and TRBJ1-1; D is unclear. This CDR3 has 14 amino acids. The V gene's germline CDR1 is LNHNV and CDR2 YYDKDF (reference sequence). CDR3 protein: CATSRDLRNTEAFF. The CDR3 region has the DNA TGTGCCACCAGCAGAGATCTTCGGAACACTGAGGCTTTCTTT.

This clone was counted many times. The chain joins TRBV10-3 to TRBJ2-1; 9 bases are shared with TRBD1. Trimming took 5 bases from V and 3 from J; bases not matched to a gene: 11. Per the germline V gene, CDR1 is ENHRY and CDR2 is SYGVKD. This CDR3 is 17 amino acids long. The CDR3 bases are TGTGCCATCAGTCAGAGAGGGGGACAGGGAGTCTACAATGAGCAGTTCTTC. It is translated as CAISQRGGQGVYNEQFF.

The chain couples TRBV7-3 to TRBJ1-1, with 7 positions matching TRBD1. Germline V CDR1 and CDR2: SGHTA, FQGTGA. The CDR3 loop spans 13 amino acids. After removal of 5 bases from V and 5 bases from J, the junction contained 5 bases not matched to a gene. CDR3 sequence reads: CASSRTGETEAFF. As DNA, the CDR3 is TGTGCCAGCAGCCGAACAGGGGAAACTGAAGCTTTCTTT.

Worth noting for this clone: This could be a read error, since a much larger clone is one nucleotide away. V usage is TRBV20-1 and J usage is TRBJ2-1; TRBD2 agrees at 7 bases. The germline V gene has CDR1 DFQATT and CDR2 SNEGSKA (reference sequence). The V gene end was trimmed by 0 bases and the J gene end by 8 bases; junction bases not matched to a gene: 10. This CDR3 contains 15 residues. CDR3 residues: CSARDMGLRYDEQFF. The CDR3 DNA follows: TGCAGTGCTAGAGATATGGGACTACGATACGATGAGCAGTTCTTC.

In the case of this clone: A read error may be the cause here, since a much bigger clone is one base away. This chain uses TRBV7-8 with TRBJ1-4; no clear D gene. V dropped 7 bases and J dropped 2 bases, with 11 bases sitting between them. The CDR3 extends over 14 amino acids. Germline loops: CDR1 SGHVS, CDR2 FQNEAQ. In DNA, the CDR3 is TGTGCCAGCATCTTCGAAGGGACTAATGAAAAACTGTTTTTT. Translating gives CASIFEGTNEKLFF.